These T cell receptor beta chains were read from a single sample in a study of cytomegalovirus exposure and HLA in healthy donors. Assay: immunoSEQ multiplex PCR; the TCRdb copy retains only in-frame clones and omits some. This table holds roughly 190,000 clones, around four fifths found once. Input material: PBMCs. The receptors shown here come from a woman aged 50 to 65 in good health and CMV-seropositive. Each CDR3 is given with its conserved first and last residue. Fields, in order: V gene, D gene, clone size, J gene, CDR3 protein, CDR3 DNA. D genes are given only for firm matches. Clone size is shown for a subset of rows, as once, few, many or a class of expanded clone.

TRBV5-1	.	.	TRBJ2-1	CASSLVGQGLMKFF	TGCGCCAGCAGCTTGGTGGGCCAGGGCCTAATGAAGTTCTTC
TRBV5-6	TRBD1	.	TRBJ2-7	CASSPGQGGYEQYF	TGTGCCAGCAGCCCCGGACAGGGGGGCTACGAGCAGTACTTC
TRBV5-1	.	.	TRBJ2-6	CASSLSGVGANVLTF	TGCGCCAGCAGCTTGTCAGGGGTAGGGGCCAACGTCCTGACTTTC
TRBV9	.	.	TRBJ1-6	CASSIDRNSPLHF	TGTGCCAGCAGCATCGACAGGAATTCACCCCTCCACTTT
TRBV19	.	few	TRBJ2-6	CASSTTRLASGANVLTF	TGTGCCAGTAGTACCACGAGGTTAGCCTCTGGGGCCAACGTCCTGACTTTC
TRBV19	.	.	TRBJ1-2	CASSIPLTNYGYTF	TGTGCCAGTAGTATCCCGCTAACTAACTATGGCTACACCTTC
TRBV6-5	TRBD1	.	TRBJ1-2	CASSYSGTDYGYTF	TGTGCCAGCAGTTACTCAGGGACAGACTATGGCTACACCTTC
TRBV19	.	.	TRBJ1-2	CASSIVGKYGYTF	TGTGCCAGTAGTATAGTCGGGAAATATGGCTACACCTTC
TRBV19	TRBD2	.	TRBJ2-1	CASSMERGDEQFF	TGTGCCAGTAGTATGGAGCGGGGGGATGAGCAGTTCTTC
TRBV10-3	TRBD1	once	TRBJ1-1	CAISDTGAVFQAFF	TGTGCCATCAGTGATACAGGGGCTGTGTTCCAAGCTTTCTTT
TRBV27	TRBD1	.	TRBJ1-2	CASSRLDRVRGGYTF	TGTGCCAGCAGTCGTCTAGACAGGGTGAGAGGTGGCTACACCTTC
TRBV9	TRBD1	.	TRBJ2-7	CASSVAGQGAFEQYF	TGTGCCAGCAGCGTAGCTGGGCAGGGGGCTTTCGAGCAGTACTTC
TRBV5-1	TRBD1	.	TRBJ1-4	CASRPQGTANEKLFF	TGCGCCAGCCGACCACAGGGGACAGCTAATGAAAAACTGTTTTTT
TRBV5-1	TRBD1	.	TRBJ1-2	CASTQTGDYGYTF	TGCGCCAGCACCCAGACAGGGGACTATGGCTACACCTTC
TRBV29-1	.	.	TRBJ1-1	CSVVIQGRAFF	TGCAGCGTTGTTATACAGGGTCGAGCTTTCTTT
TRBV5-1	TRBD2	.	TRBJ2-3	CASSRGASGGTSTDTQYF	TGCGCCAGCAGCCGAGGGGCTAGCGGGGGGACTAGCACAGATACGCAGTATTTT
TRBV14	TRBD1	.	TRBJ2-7	CASSQRGTDDEQYF	TGTGCCAGCAGCCAACGAGGGACAGACGACGAGCAGTACTTC
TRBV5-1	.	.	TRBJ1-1	CASSLDGGRATSTEAFF	TGCGCCAGCAGCTTGGATGGGGGCAGGGCGACTTCCACTGAAGCTTTCTTT
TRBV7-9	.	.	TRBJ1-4	CSSSLVREVNEKLFF	TGTTCCAGCAGCTTAGTCCGAGAGGTGAATGAAAAACTGTTTTTT
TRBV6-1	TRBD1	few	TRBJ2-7	CASSVQGAGYEQYF	TGTGCCAGCTCGGTCCAGGGGGCGGGGTACGAGCAGTACTTC
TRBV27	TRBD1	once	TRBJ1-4	CASSFGTGDEKLFF	TGTGCCAGCAGTTTCGGGACAGGGGATGAAAAACTGTTTTTT
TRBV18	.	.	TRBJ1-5	CASSPGGSINQPQHF	TGTGCCAGCTCACCGGGGGGGTCCATCAATCAGCCCCAGCATTTT
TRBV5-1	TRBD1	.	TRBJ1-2	CASSFVGTGGAGGYTF	TGCGCCAGCAGCTTTGTTGGCACAGGGGGCGCCGGTGGCTACACCTTC
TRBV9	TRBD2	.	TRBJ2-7	CASSPRGGATNEQYF	TGTGCCAGCAGCCCCCGGGGGGGGGCCACGAACGAGCAGTACTTC
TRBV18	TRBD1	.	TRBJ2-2	CASSPRVSDRDSGELFF	TGTGCCAGCTCACCACGCGTATCGGACAGGGATTCCGGGGAGCTGTTTTTT
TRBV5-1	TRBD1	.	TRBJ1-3	CASSLARTGSGNTIYF	TGCGCCAGCAGCTTGGCTCGGACAGGCTCTGGAAACACCATATATTTT
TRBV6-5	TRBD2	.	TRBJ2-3	CASVVAGGLDTQYF	TGTGCCAGCGTGGTAGCGGGGGGGCTAGATACGCAGTATTTT
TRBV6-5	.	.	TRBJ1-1	CASSSSVIGTEAFF	TGTGCCAGCAGTTCGAGCGTCATTGGGACTGAAGCTTTCTTT
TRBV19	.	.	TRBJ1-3	CASSISRFNSGNTIYF	TGTGCCAGTAGTATTTCCAGGTTCAACTCTGGAAACACCATATATTTT
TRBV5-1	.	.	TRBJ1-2	CASSLAPGRGGYTF	TGCGCCAGCAGCTTGGCCCCCGGCAGGGGTGGCTACACCTTC
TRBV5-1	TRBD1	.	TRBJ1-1	CASSEGASTEAFF	TGCGCCAGCAGTGAGGGGGCGAGTACTGAAGCTTTCTTT
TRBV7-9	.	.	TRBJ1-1	CASSPSRDTEAFF	TGTGCCAGCAGCCCAAGCAGGGACACTGAAGCTTTCTTT
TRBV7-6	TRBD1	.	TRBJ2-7	CASSLVRDSSYEQYF	TGTGCCAGCAGCTTAGTTAGGGACAGTTCCTACGAGCAGTACTTC
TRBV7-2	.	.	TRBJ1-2	CASSLDAGEYGYTF	TGTGCCAGCAGCTTAGATGCAGGGGAGTATGGCTACACCTTC
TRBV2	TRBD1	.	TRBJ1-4	CASRPTTDRDFATNEKLFF	TGTGCCAGCAGACCCACAACCGACAGGGACTTTGCAACTAATGAAAAACTGTTTTTT
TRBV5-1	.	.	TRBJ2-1	CASSPDYNNEQFF	TGCGCCAGCAGCCCGGACTATAACAATGAGCAGTTCTTC
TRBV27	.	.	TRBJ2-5	CASSLGSVETQYF	TGTGCCAGCAGTTTAGGAAGCGTTGAGACCCAGTACTTC
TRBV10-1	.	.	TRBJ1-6	CASGQSYNSPLHF	TGCGCCAGCGGACAGAGCTATAATTCACCCCTCCACTTT
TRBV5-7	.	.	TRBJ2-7	CASSSSYEQYF	TGTGCCAGCAGCTCCTCCTACGAGCAGTACTTC
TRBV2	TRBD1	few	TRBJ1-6	CATQDRGNSPLHF	TGTGCCACTCAGGACAGGGGTAATTCACCCCTCCACTTT
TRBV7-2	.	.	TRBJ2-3	CASSTFTDTQYF	TGTGCCAGCAGCACATTCACAGATACGCAGTATTTT
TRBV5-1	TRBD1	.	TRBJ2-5	CASGTGIRGETQYF	TGCGCCAGCGGGACAGGGATTAGGGGCGAGACCCAGTACTTC
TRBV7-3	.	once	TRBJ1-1	CASSYEMNTEAFF	TGTGCCAGCAGCTACGAGATGAACACTGAAGCTTTCTTT
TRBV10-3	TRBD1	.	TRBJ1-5	CAIAGTGANQPQHF	TGTGCCATCGCCGGGACAGGGGCTAATCAGCCCCAGCATTTT
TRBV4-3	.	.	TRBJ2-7	CASSPAGRAYEQYF	TGCGCCAGCAGCCCGGCGGGACGGGCCTACGAGCAGTACTTC
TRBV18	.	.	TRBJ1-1	CASSRLNEGGTEAFF	TGTGCCAGCTCACGCCTCAATGAAGGGGGCACTGAAGCTTTCTTT
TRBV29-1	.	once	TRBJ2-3	CSVDRYRSTDTQYF	TGCAGCGTTGATCGGTACAGGAGCACAGATACGCAGTATTTT
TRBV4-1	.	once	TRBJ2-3	CASSQERLQGIDTQYF	TGCGCCAGCAGCCAAGAACGTCTCCAGGGGATAGATACGCAGTATTTT
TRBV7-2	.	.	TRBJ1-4	CASSLAVGTSEKLFF	TGTGCCAGCAGCTTAGCAGTAGGGACTTCTGAAAAACTGTTTTTT
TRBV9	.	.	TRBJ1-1	CASSVDANGPTEAFF	TGTGCCAGCAGCGTAGACGCAAATGGGCCCACTGAAGCTTTCTTT
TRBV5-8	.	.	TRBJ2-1	CASSLRGTGYNEQFF	TGTGCCAGCAGCTTGCGCGGGACGGGGTACAATGAGCAGTTCTTC
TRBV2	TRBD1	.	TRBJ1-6	CASRLQGSNSPLHF	TGTGCCAGCAGATTACAGGGGAGTAATTCACCCCTCCACTTT
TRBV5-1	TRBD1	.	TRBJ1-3	CASSWDRAGNTIYF	TGCGCCAGCAGTTGGGACAGGGCTGGAAACACCATATATTTT
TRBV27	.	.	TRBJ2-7	CASSLRAGEQYF	TGTGCCAGCAGCCTGAGGGCGGGCGAGCAGTACTTC